This TCR beta chain came from a study of T cell repertoires and Cas9 in healthy adults. This CDR3 comprises 14 residues. Trimming removed 2 bases from V and 0 bases from J, with 5 bases in between. Per the germline V gene, CDR1 is LNHDA and CDR2 is SQIVND (reference sequence). Assay used: immunoSEQ multiplex PCR; TCRdb lists only in-frame clones, some missing. Here the sample spans over 14,000 clones, 89% being singletons. This clone turned up a few times. The genes are TRBV19 and TRBJ1-3; D call uncertain. This clonotype originated in a human donor in good health. The sequenced material came from Tregs (CD4+, CD25+, CD127-, CD137-, CD154-) from PBMCs; culture status not recorded. The DNA for the CDR3 is TGTGCCAGTAGTATAAAGAGCTCTGGAAACACCATATATTTT. Translating it yields CASSIKSSGNTIYF.